The entry below gives a single T cell receptor (beta chain) sequence along with its context. The sample belongs to a study of patients and donors after allogeneic stem cell transplantation. The CDR3 loop spans 16 amino acids. Germline V gene sequence: CDR1 SGHDN, CDR2 FVKESK. The germline V and J ends were trimmed by 2 bases and 0 bases, with 12 bases remaining between them. TCRdb itself ran the RT-PCR reads through MiXCR, one entry per CDR3 protein. The data show approximately 410,000 distinct CDR3 sequences, 16% seen once. The TCR comes from a human donor who was either an allogeneic HSCT recipient or a stem cell or donor lymphocyte infusion donor (not recorded which). It is not recorded whose cells these are; they may come from a transplant donor. This chain joins TRBV14 and TRBJ2-3; D gene ambiguous. Sequencing was performed on blood, either unsorted or a sorted T cell fraction (not recorded which). The CDR3 protein is CASSQFKRLSTDTQYF. CDR3 coding DNA: TGTGCCAGCAGCCAATTTAAGCGCCTTAGCACAGATACGCAGTATTTT.